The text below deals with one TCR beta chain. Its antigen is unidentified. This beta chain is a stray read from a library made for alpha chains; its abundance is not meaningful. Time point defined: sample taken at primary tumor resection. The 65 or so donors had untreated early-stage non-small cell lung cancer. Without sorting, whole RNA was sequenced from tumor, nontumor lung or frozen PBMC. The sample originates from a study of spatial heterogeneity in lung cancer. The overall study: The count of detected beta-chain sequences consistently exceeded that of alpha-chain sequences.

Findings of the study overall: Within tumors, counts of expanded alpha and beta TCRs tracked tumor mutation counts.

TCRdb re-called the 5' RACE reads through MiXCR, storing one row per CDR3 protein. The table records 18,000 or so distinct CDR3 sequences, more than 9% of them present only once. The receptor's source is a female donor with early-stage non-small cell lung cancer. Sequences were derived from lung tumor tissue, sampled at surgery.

CDR3 sequence reads: CASSLTRGGPAFF. The CDR3 region has the DNA TGTGCCAGCAGCTTGACTCGGGGGGGTCCGGCTTTCTTT. The chain joins TRBV5-6 to TRBJ1-1, with a possible D match to TRBD1 (5 bases). Germline V gives CDR1 SGHDT, CDR2 YYEEEE. There are 13 residues in the CDR3. Between the trimmed V and J ends, which lost 1 base and 11 bases, there was a span of 15 bases.